This TCR beta chain appears in the sequencing data of a study of T cells in Graves' hyperthyroidism and ophthalmopathy. Study findings and constraints: By a 13 V-J model, ophthalmopathy was set apart from stable hyperthyroidism.

Ten or more counts support this clonotype. The antigen is undetermined. This CDR3 has 13 residues. V gave up 4 bases and J gave up 3 bases, with 10 bases separating them. Stability of Graves' hyperthyroidism was defined as absent ophthalmopathy progression within 18 months. Not enrolled were patients with uncontrolled infection, other autoimmune disease, pregnancy or lactation. The source of the PBMCs was 10 ml of fresh peripheral blood. RNA transcripts served as the template for amplifying TCR beta CDR3 regions. First-round RT-PCR targeting the TCR CDR3 was performed with the HTBI primer set. From the multiplex PCR reads, TCRdb called clonotypes with MiXCR, one entry per CDR3 protein. The sample yields roughly 380,000 distinct CDR3 sequences, roughly 13% seen once.

The material sequenced was blood. The receptor was derived from a woman aged 55 to 70 with Graves' hyperthyroidism. V is TRBV12-3 or TRBV12-4 and J is TRBJ2-7, with D tentatively TRBD2 (5 bases). CDR3 DNA: TGTGCCAGCAGTTCCCCCGGGGTCTACGAGCAGTACTTC. The encoded protein is CASSSPGVYEQYF.